This T cell receptor (beta chain) was found in a study of cytomegalovirus exposure and HLA in healthy donors. Findings and caveats of the study: TCR beta chains associated with HLA were, in a later analysis, more clonally expanded than equally common others. A highly shared variant cluster was judged a likely technical artifact. A prior analysis recorded that most TCR beta V segments were productive about 87% or about 30% of the time.

Though nominally healthy at sampling, donors likely had unrecorded immune exposures. Germline V gene lookup returns CDR1 WSHSY and CDR2 SAAADI. Losses at the gene ends were 2 bases for V and 3 bases for J; bases not matched to a gene: 1. The CDR3 consists of 14 residues. PCR involved 60 Vbeta and 13 Jbeta primers. Here immunoSEQ multiplex PCR was the method, and the copy in TCRdb shows in-frame clones only, minus some. The table lists 170,000 or so clones, about 80% of them singletons. The sample holds one count of this clone. Its target is not known. The rearrangement uses TRBV10-2 and TRBJ2-1; TRBD2 agrees at 7 bases. The clonotype comes from a man aged 25-40 years in good health and CMV-seropositive. The sample comprised PBMCs. This chain's CDR3 is CASSELADYNEQFF. CDR3 DNA: TGCGCCAGCAGTGAGCTAGCGGACTACAATGAGCAGTTCTTC.